This TCR beta chain appears in the sequencing data of a study of cytomegalovirus exposure and HLA in healthy donors. Overall study results and limits: CMV serostatus stood as the only immune exposure information on hand. A few chains tied to CMV proved CMV antigen-specific in vitro.

The PCR was carried out with 60 Vbeta primers and 13 Jbeta primers. TCRdb keeps only in-frame clones here, not all; method: immunoSEQ multiplex PCR. This table holds fewer than 70,000 clones, around 73% found once. About this clone itself: Its antigen is unknown.

Sequenced input: PBMCs. The clonotype was recovered from a man aged 45-65 years in good health and CMV-seronegative.

In nucleotides, the CDR3 is TGTGCCAGCAGCTTAGACGGGTGGGTTACCACCGGGGAGCTGTTTTTT. Translation: CASSLDGWVTTGELFF. The chain carries TRBV7-6 and TRBJ2-2, with D unclear. V lost 1 base and J 4 bases, leaving 13 bases between the germline ends. CDR3 length: 16 residues. Germline V gene sequence: CDR1 SGHVS, CDR2 FNYEAQ.